The entry below describes one T cell receptor (beta chain). Profiled with immunoSEQ multiplex PCR; TCRdb holds only in-frame clones, not every one. The sample records over 85,000 clones, around nine tenths being singletons. The data belong to a study of T cell responses to AZD1222 COVID-19 vaccine. There are 12 residues in the CDR3. Germline lookup yields CDR1 SGHDT and CDR2 YYEEEE. Deletions cut 4 bases from V and 4 bases from J, with 9 bases between. The TCR sequence derives from an adult who received the AZD1222 COVID-19 vaccine. The input for sequencing was peripheral blood, taken 28 days after the second AZD1222 dose. The chain couples TRBV5-6 to TRBJ2-7; D remains unclear. The CDR3 sequence is CASSVVSYEQYF. The CDR3 region has the DNA TGTGCCAGCAGCGTAGTTTCGTACGAGCAGTACTTC.